This passage covers 17 T cell receptor beta chains from one sample sequenced in a study of neurological immune-mediated disorders. TCRdb called the 5' RACE reads again in MiXCR, with one record for every CDR3 protein. The table shows around 29,000 distinct CDR3 sequences, with under 6.5% occurring only once. Specimen: CD4+ T cells from blood. Receptor source: a woman between 45 and 65 years old in good health.

This clonotype was detected many times. The chain combines TRBV28 with TRBJ2-5; possibly TRBD2 for D (6 bases). CDR1 is MDHEN and CDR2 is SYDVKM in the germline V gene. This CDR3 spans 16 amino acids. Trimming pared 3 bases from V and 7 bases from J, leaving 21 bases between. The CDR3 is CASSFPGAGRIATQYF. For the CDR3, the DNA is TGTGCCAGCAGTTTCCCGGGAGCGGGTAGAATCGCGACCCAGTACTTC. Combining the CDR3 with reference TRBV28 and TRBJ2-5 gives the whole variable domain DVKVTQSSRYLVKRTGEKVFLECVQDMDHENMFWYRQDPGLGLRLIYFSYDVKMKEKGDIPEGYSVSREKKERFSLILESASTNQTSMYLCASSFPGAGRIATQYFGPGTRLLVL.

This clonotype was seen many times. The V call is TRBV7-8, the J call TRBJ1-6, with no clear D. CDR1 SGHVS and CDR2 FQNEAQ come from the germline V gene. Trimming cost V 4 bases and J 7 bases, with 17 bases left between them. This CDR3 contains 16 residues. The CDR3 region is CASSSYSVNTNSPLHF. The CDR3, as DNA: TGTGCCAGCAGCTCTTACAGCGTTAATACAAATTCACCCCTCCACTTT.

In its sample, this clonotype was seen many times. The genes are TRBV2 and TRBJ1-1; 11 positions agree with TRBD1. The V and J ends lost 2 bases and 7 bases, in that order; junction bases with no gene match: 6. Germline V CDR1 and CDR2: SNHLY, FYNNEI. The CDR3 runs to 15 residues. Written as DNA, the CDR3 is TGTGCCAGCAGTGAAAGGACAGGGGGCAAGGGTGAAGCTTTCTTT. Translated, it gives CASSERTGGKGEAFF. The full variable domain, rest sourced from reference TRBV2 and TRBJ1-1, is EPEVTQTPSHQVTQMGQEVILRCVPISNHLYFYWYRQILGQKVEFLVSFYNNEISEKSEIFDDQFSVERPDGSNFTLKIRSTKLEDSAMYFCASSERTGGKGEAFFGQGTRLTVV.

This chain uses TRBV11-2 with TRBJ2-3; D may be TRBD1 (6 bases). Trimming pared 5 bases from V and 11 bases from J, leaving 23 bases between. The CDR3 loop spans 15 amino acids. The germline CDR1 and CDR2 sequences are SGHAT and FQNNGV. The CDR3 sequence: CASSPHLTDRGKQYF. The CDR3 DNA is TGTGCCAGCAGCCCACATCTAACGGACAGAGGGAAGCAGTATTTT.

By share, this clonotype ranks as medium-sized (0.01 to 0.1%). The rearrangement joins TRBV5-6 to TRBJ1-2, with D hard to call. The CDR3 extends over 12 amino acids. Germline values: CDR1 SGHDT, CDR2 YYEEEE. V was shortened by 3 bases and J by 8 bases, with 11 bases between the two germline ends. The CDR3 DNA reads TGTGCCAGCAGCTGGCGGGCTGAGGGCTACACCTTC. Translation: CASSWRAEGYTF.

This clonotype was counted many times. The chain combines TRBV7-8 with TRBJ2-5; tentative D call: TRBD2 (5 bases). In germline, CDR1 is SGHVS, CDR2 FQNEAQ. With 1 base removed from V and 5 bases from J, the gap between germline ends came to 17 bases. The CDR3 has 16 amino acids. The CDR3 region is CASSLEAEPSGETQYF. CDR3 nucleotide sequence: TGTGCCAGCAGCTTAGAGGCTGAACCCTCGGGGGAGACCCAGTACTTC.

This clonotype appeared many times. V is TRBV25-1 and J is TRBJ2-2, with TRBD1 matching 7 bases. The CDR3 length is 16 residues. Per germline, CDR1 MGHDK and CDR2 SYGVNS. The V gene end was trimmed by 5 bases and the J gene end by 6 bases; junction bases not matched to a gene: 12. CDR3 region: CASSPETGYGPGELFF. DNA for the CDR3: TGTGCCAGCAGTCCCGAGACAGGGTACGGGCCCGGGGAGCTGTTTTTT.

This clonotype occurred many times. The chain recombines TRBV30 with TRBJ1-1; D gene uncertain. Per the germline V gene, CDR1 is GTSNPN and CDR2 is SVGIG (reference sequence). V gave up 3 bases and J gave up 1 base, with 15 bases separating them. This CDR3 comprises 15 residues. The CDR3 region is CAWRLGGHQNTEAFF. CDR3 DNA sequence: TGTGCCTGGAGATTGGGCGGGCACCAGAACACTGAAGCTTTCTTT. Complete variable domain (other parts from reference TRBV30 and TRBJ1-1): SQTIHQWPATLVQPVGSPLSLECTVEGTSNPNLYWYRQAAGRGLQLLFYSVGIGQISSEVPQNLSASRPQDRQFILSSKKLLLSDSGFYLCAWRLGGHQNTEAFFGQGTRLTVV.

This clonotype was detected ten times or more. The chain carries TRBV10-3 and TRBJ2-2, with 8 nucleotides matching TRBD1. Germline assignment: CDR1 ENHRY and CDR2 SYGVKD. The CDR3 is 13 amino acids. After removal of 8 bases from V and 4 bases from J, the junction contained 3 bases not matched to a gene. Here the CDR3 reads CAISTGATGELFF. Here the CDR3 DNA reads TGTGCCATCTCGACAGGGGCCACCGGGGAGCTGTTTTTT.

This clonotype has at least ten counts. V is TRBV5-1 and J is TRBJ1-3; D call uncertain. This CDR3 is built from 16 residues. The germline V gene has CDR1 SGHRS and CDR2 YFSETQ. V lost 1 base and J 2 bases, leaving 13 bases between the germline ends. In nucleotides, the CDR3 is TGCGCCAGCAGCTTGAGGTCACCTCAAGCTGGAAACACCATATATTTT. The encoded protein is CASSLRSPQAGNTIYF.

The sample holds many counts of this clonotype. The V gene is TRBV7-2, the J gene TRBJ2-7, with 14 bases fitting TRBD2. V shed 5 bases, J shed 3 bases, and the junction held 0 bases outside the gene matches. Germline loops: CDR1 SGHTA, CDR2 FQGNSA. The CDR3 sequence is 14 residues long. The CDR3 DNA reads as TGTGCCAGCAGCGGGACTAGCGGGAGCTACGAGCAGTACTTC. Translating gives CASSGTSGSYEQYF.

Ten or more counts support this clonotype. The chain links TRBV20-1 to TRBJ2-5; 7 bases are a match to TRBD1. Trimming cost V 4 bases and J 4 bases; bases outside gene matches: 3. The V gene's germline CDR1 is DFQATT and CDR2 SNEGSKA (reference sequence). The CDR3 loop spans 12 amino acids. The CDR3 DNA reads as TGCAGTGCTATGACAGGGTTAGAGACCCAGTACTTC. It is translated as CSAMTGLETQYF.

This clonotype is classed as medium-sized (0.01 to 0.1%). The gene calls are TRBV20-1 and TRBJ1-5; tentative D call: TRBD1 (6 bases). V lost 1 base to trimming and J lost 6 bases, with 13 bases between them. From germline, CDR1 is DFQATT and CDR2 SNEGSKA (reference sequence). The CDR3 runs 14 residues. The CDR3 region is CSARVDSLGQPQHF. The CDR3 DNA is TGCAGTGCTAGAGTGGACAGCTTGGGTCAGCCCCAGCATTTT.

This clonotype showed up just a few times. This sequence joins TRBV7-2 and TRBJ2-7; D not resolved. The germline V and J ends were trimmed by 1 base and 0 bases, with 13 bases remaining between them. Germline CDR1 reads SGHTA; CDR2 reads FQGNSA. The CDR3 is 16 amino acids. CDR3 bases: TGTGCCAGCAGCTTAGGAGTGATGTCGGGCTCCTACGAGCAGTACTTC. It translates to CASSLGVMSGSYEQYF.

In this sample, this clonotype turned up many times. The CDR3 bases are TGCGCCAGCAGTGACCCAGGGTTCGGCTACACCTTC. Translating it yields CASSDPGFGYTF. The chain joins TRBV10-2 to TRBJ1-2; a possible D gene is TRBD1 (5 bases). The V end was cut by 3 bases, the J end by 8 bases, with 10 bases between. This CDR3 is 12 amino acids long. Germline V gives CDR1 WSHSY, CDR2 SAAADI.

Ten or more counts support this clonotype. The V and J genes are TRBV5-8 and TRBJ2-3; TRBD1 agrees at 9 bases. The CDR3 totals 14 residues. The J segment lost 6 bases and the V segment lost 3 bases, leaving 5 bases of the junction unmatched. Germline-derived CDR1 and CDR2 are SGHTS and YDEGEE. The CDR3 loop reads CASSSGQGGDTQYF. CDR3 coding DNA: TGTGCCAGCAGCTCGGGACAGGGAGGGGATACGCAGTATTTT.

In its sample, this clonotype was seen many times. The CDR3 region has the DNA TGTGCCAGCAGACACCGGACTAGCGGGGGAGAGCAGTACTTC. Amino acid sequence: CASRHRTSGGEQYF. V gene TRBV7-9 combines with J gene TRBJ2-7; TRBD2 matches at 13 bases. Germline V gene sequence: CDR1 SEHNR, CDR2 FQNEAQ (reference sequence). V was pared by 6 bases and J by 7 bases, with 6 bases of the junction left unmatched. CDR3 length: 14 amino acids.